What follows is one T cell receptor (beta chain) and its context. Its cognate antigen is unknown. V dropped 8 bases and J dropped 3 bases, with 22 bases sitting between them. Germline assignment: CDR1 MNHNY and CDR2 SVGAGI (reference sequence). This CDR3 has 16 amino acids. Profiling relied on immunoSEQ multiplex PCR, and the TCRdb table lists in-frame clones only, not all of them. Among approximately 110,000 clones, about 72% were seen once, and the ten largest hold roughly 22%. These data belong to a study of shared clonotypes between healthy human individuals. About the study: A donor's plate count was three for CD4 naive and three for CD4 memory; CD8 naive had two and CD8 memory one.

Study-level findings and limits: The study found lower generation probabilities in non-shared clonotypes than in those shared by all four donors. A handful of donors shared 4.5% to 6.5% of their naive CD4 clonotypes.

This TCR derives from a woman aged 25-40 years in good health. The specimen was memory CD8+ T cells sorted from blood. The subset denotes: CD45RO+ cells pooled with CCR7-negative TemRA cells. The chain has TRBV6-6 and TRBJ1-2; D might be TRBD1 (6 bases). This CDR3 reads CASSRFSTDSDYGYTF. The CDR3, as DNA: TGTGCCAGCTCCCGGTTCTCGACGGACAGCGACTATGGCTACACCTTC.